Listed below are T cell receptor beta chains from one sample, sequenced in a study of blood T cell repertoires in COVID-19. Measured with immunoSEQ multiplex PCR; TCRdb has only the in-frame clones, and not every one. The table records more than 150,000 clones, 90% of them present only once. The sample comprised peripheral blood. The receptors were gathered from a man aged 50 or older with acute or convalescent COVID-19. The CDR3 runs from the conserved cysteine through the conserved F or W. The order of the fields is CDR3 protein, CDR3 DNA, clone size, V gene, D gene, J gene. D genes are given only for firm matches. Not every row has a clone size; where given, it reads once, few, many or a size class.

CDR3aa: CASRAPNSPLHF; CDR3nt: TGTGCCAGCAGAGCTCCGAATTCACCCCTCCACTTT; abundance: NA; v_gene: TRBV28; d_gene: NA; j_gene: TRBJ1-6
CDR3aa: CASRVTSVNGELFF; CDR3nt: TGTGCCAGCAGAGTGACTAGCGTCAACGGGGAGCTGTTTTTT; abundance: NA; v_gene: TRBV11-2; d_gene: TRBD2; j_gene: TRBJ2-2
CDR3aa: CASSAAFAGELFF; CDR3nt: TGCGCCAGCAGCGCGGCCTTTGCCGGGGAGCTGTTTTTT; abundance: NA; v_gene: TRBV10-2; d_gene: NA; j_gene: TRBJ2-2
CDR3aa: CSVAFGTGRTEAFF; CDR3nt: TGCAGCGTTGCGTTTGGGACAGGGCGCACTGAAGCTTTCTTT; abundance: NA; v_gene: TRBV29-1; d_gene: TRBD1; j_gene: TRBJ1-1
CDR3aa: CASSPRGLAGVNNEQFF; CDR3nt: TGTGCCAGCAGCCCAAGGGGACTAGCGGGAGTAAACAATGAGCAGTTCTTC; abundance: few; v_gene: TRBV7-7; d_gene: TRBD2; j_gene: TRBJ2-1
CDR3aa: CASGPGTGGDQPQHF; CDR3nt: TGTGCTAGTGGTCCAGGGACAGGAGGCGATCAGCCCCAGCATTTT; abundance: once; v_gene: TRBV12-5; d_gene: TRBD1; j_gene: TRBJ1-5
CDR3aa: CASSLTGENSPLHF; CDR3nt: TGTGCCAGCAGCCTTACAGGGGAAAATTCACCCCTCCACTTT; abundance: NA; v_gene: TRBV3-1/TRBV3-2; d_gene: TRBD1; j_gene: TRBJ1-6
CDR3aa: CASSPGTHNQPQHF; CDR3nt: TGTGCCAGCAGCCCCGGGACACATAATCAGCCCCAGCATTTT; abundance: once; v_gene: TRBV5-5; d_gene: NA; j_gene: TRBJ1-5
CDR3aa: CASSAYSGQPQHF; CDR3nt: TGTGCCAGCAGCGCCTATAGTGGTCAGCCCCAGCATTTT; abundance: NA; v_gene: TRBV6-5; d_gene: NA; j_gene: TRBJ1-5
CDR3aa: CASSLPGLASSDTQYF; CDR3nt: TGTGCCAGCAGCCTCCCGGGGCTAGCGTCTTCCGATACGCAGTATTTT; abundance: NA; v_gene: TRBV28; d_gene: NA; j_gene: TRBJ2-3
CDR3aa: CASSPGGGGIHEKLFF; CDR3nt: TGTGCCAGCAGTCCCGGGGGGGGCGGTATCCATGAAAAACTGTTTTTT; abundance: NA; v_gene: TRBV6-6; d_gene: NA; j_gene: TRBJ1-4
CDR3aa: CASSPPQSYNSPLHF; CDR3nt: TGTGCCAGCTCACCACCGCAGTCCTATAATTCACCCCTCCACTTT; abundance: NA; v_gene: TRBV18; d_gene: NA; j_gene: TRBJ1-6
CDR3aa: CASSSRLLAGGLYVHNEQFF; CDR3nt: TGCGCCAGCAGTTCACGGCTGCTAGCGGGGGGGCTATATGTCCACAATGAGCAGTTCTTC; abundance: NA; v_gene: TRBV5-1; d_gene: TRBD2; j_gene: TRBJ2-1
CDR3aa: CASSQSGGGNQPQHF; CDR3nt: TGTGCCAGCAGCCAATCAGGGGGCGGCAATCAGCCCCAGCATTTT; abundance: NA; v_gene: TRBV3-1/TRBV3-2; d_gene: TRBD1; j_gene: TRBJ1-5
CDR3aa: CASSIRRGVDTQYF; CDR3nt: TGTGCCAGTAGTATCCGCAGGGGAGTAGATACGCAGTATTTT; abundance: NA; v_gene: TRBV19; d_gene: NA; j_gene: TRBJ2-3
CDR3aa: CASTGGTVKNEQYF; CDR3nt: TGTGCCAGCACCGGGGGGACTGTCAAGAACGAGCAGTACTTC; abundance: NA; v_gene: TRBV28; d_gene: TRBD2; j_gene: TRBJ2-7
CDR3aa: CASSLEVSPGIGNEQYF; CDR3nt: TGTGCCAGCAGCTTGGAAGTGAGCCCCGGGATAGGGAACGAGCAGTACTTC; abundance: few; v_gene: TRBV5-8; d_gene: NA; j_gene: TRBJ2-7